Listed below are T cell receptor beta chains from one sample, sequenced in a study of blood T cell repertoires in COVID-19. Profiled with immunoSEQ multiplex PCR; TCRdb holds only in-frame clones, not every one. The table includes about 180,000 clones, approximately 83% detected once. Sequencing was done on a sample of peripheral blood. Every receptor here comes from a human donor with active or convalescent COVID-19. The donor label of this sample is uncertain. CDR3s include the opening cysteine and the closing phenylalanine or tryptophan. A D gene is named only where the DNA matches it firmly. Clone size is shown for a subset of rows, as once, few, many or a class of expanded clone.

clone_size j_call d_call v_call cdr3_nt cdr3_aa
- TRBJ2-3 - TRBV5-1 TGCGCCAGCAGCCCCCCTACAGATACGCAGTATTTT CASSPPTDTQYF
- TRBJ2-7 - TRBV10-3 TGTGCCATCAGCCAGACCTACGAGCAGTACTTC CAISQTYEQYF
- TRBJ2-7 - TRBV5-4 TGTGCCAGCAGCTTTCGGGGAATATCCTACGAGCAGTACTTC CASSFRGISYEQYF
- TRBJ2-2 - TRBV9 TGTGCCAGCAGCGTAGCTACTCTGGGGGCTGCAACCGGGGAGCTGTTTTTT CASSVATLGAATGELFF
- TRBJ2-7 TRBD2 TRBV11-3 TGTGCCAGCAGCTCACTAGCGAGCTCCTACGAGCAGTACTTC CASSSLASSYEQYF
- TRBJ2-7 - TRBV6-2/TRBV6-3 TGTGCCAGCAGTTACTCCGATTCCCGGGACTGGACCTACGAGCAGTACTTC CASSYSDSRDWTYEQYF
- TRBJ2-7 - TRBV16 TGTGCCAGCAGCCGCGCAGGGGACTCCTACGAGCAGTACTTC CASSRAGDSYEQYF
- TRBJ1-2 - TRBV28 TGTGCCAACAATCTTCGATCGATATCTAACTATGGCTACACCTTC CANNLRSISNYGYTF
- TRBJ2-2 - TRBV20-1 TGCAGTGCTCCAGCGGTCGGGGAGCTGTTTTTT CSAPAVGELFF
- TRBJ1-1 TRBD1 TRBV19 TGTGCCACAAACCGGGACAGGGACACTGAAGCTTTCTTT CATNRDRDTEAFF
- TRBJ2-7 TRBD2 TRBV7-6 TGTGCCAGCAGCTTAGGGATGGGGGGGGAAACCTACGAGCAGTACTTC CASSLGMGGETYEQYF
- TRBJ2-2 - TRBV28 TGTGCCAGCAGTTCTTGGGGGGTAGGCACCGGGGAGCTGTTTTTT CASSSWGVGTGELFF
- TRBJ1-2 TRBD1 TRBV27 TGTGCCAGCAGTGAGACCGGGGACAGATTTAACTATGGCTACACCTTC CASSETGDRFNYGYTF
- TRBJ2-7 TRBD2 TRBV2 TGTGCCAGCAGTGAAGCGCGACTAGCGGGTACCTCCTACGAGCAGTACTTC CASSEARLAGTSYEQYF
- TRBJ2-5 - TRBV21-1 TGTGCCAGCAGCAAAGTGACAGGGGAGTTAGTGGAGACCCAGTACTTC CASSKVTGELVETQYF
- TRBJ2-1 - TRBV9 TGTGCCAGCAGCGTAGGGGGCGGGGTGAGCTACAATGAGCAGTTCTTC CASSVGGGVSYNEQFF
- TRBJ1-5 - TRBV6-5 TGTGTCAGCAGACCGACTCACGGAACGGCTCAGCCCCAGCATTTT CVSRPTHGTAQPQHF
- TRBJ1-2 TRBD1 TRBV2 TGTGCCAGCAGTGAGTCGAGGACAGGGGCTTCCAAGGGGGGCTACACCTTC CASSESRTGASKGGYTF
- TRBJ2-2 - TRBV5-5 TGTGCCAGCAGCTTGGGTTCAGCCGGGGAGCTGTTTTTT CASSLGSAGELFF
- TRBJ1-3 - TRBV20-1 TGCAGTGCCGGTGTAGGAAACACCATATATTTT CSAGVGNTIYF
- TRBJ2-3 - TRBV5-4 TGTGCCAGCAGCTTGGATAGCAGCACAGATACGCAGTATTTT CASSLDSSTDTQYF
- TRBJ1-5 - TRBV6-5 TGTGCCAGCAGGCCAGGCGAGTATAGCAATCAGCCCCAGCATTTT CASRPGEYSNQPQHF
- TRBJ2-1 TRBD2 TRBV2 TGTGCCAGCAGACCCACAGGACCAGCGGGAGGACCAAAGGAGCAGTTCTTC CASRPTGPAGGPKEQFF
- TRBJ1-1 TRBD1 TRBV5-1 TGCGCCAGCAGCTTGACCGGGACAGGGGGGAACACTGAAGCTTTCTTT CASSLTGTGGNTEAFF
- TRBJ1-2 - TRBV4-1 TGCGCCAGCAGCCAAGTAGGTGCCGGGTCGAGTGGCTACACCTTC CASSQVGAGSSGYTF
- TRBJ2-3 - TRBV24-1 TGTGCCACCAGTGACCGGAGCACAGATACGCAGTATTTT CATSDRSTDTQYF
- TRBJ1-1 - TRBV2 TGTGCCAGCAACCGGGAGGGCCGATTGAACACTGAAGCTTTCTTT CASNREGRLNTEAFF
- TRBJ2-1 TRBD2 TRBV11-1 TGTGCCAGCAGCCCGAACCCTAGCGGGGACTCCGATGAGCAGTTCTTC CASSPNPSGDSDEQFF
once TRBJ1-6 TRBD1 TRBV2 TGTGCCAGCACGACCGCGGGACAGGGGAGGTCACCCCTCCACTTT CASTTAGQGRSPLHF
- TRBJ1-1 - TRBV11-2 TGTGCCAGCAGCTTAAGGTCATTGAGCGGGGCTGAAGCTTTCTTT CASSLRSLSGAEAFF
- TRBJ2-2 - TRBV6-5 TGTGCCAGCAGTCGGGGAGCCGGGGAGCTGTTTTTT CASSRGAGELFF
- TRBJ2-1 TRBD2 TRBV29-1 TGCAGCGCCACGACTAGCGGGAGTGTCTATGAGCAGTTCTTC CSATTSGSVYEQFF
once TRBJ2-3 TRBD2 TRBV27 TGTGCCAGCAGTTTAGCAGGGGCTAGCGGGGGGACTGATACGCAGTATTTT CASSLAGASGGTDTQYF
once TRBJ2-3 TRBD2 TRBV4-1 TGCGCCAGCAGCCAAGGACTAGCGGGGAACACAGATACGCAGTATTTT CASSQGLAGNTDTQYF
- TRBJ1-5 - TRBV2 TGTGCCAGCAGTGAAGCGGGATCAGGGCCAGGGTATATCGTCAGCAATCAGCCCCAGCATTTT CASSEAGSGPGYIVSNQPQHF
- TRBJ1-2 - TRBV4-2 TGTGCCAGCAGCCAGCCCTCCAGGGGCGTGGGGTATGGCTACACCTTC CASSQPSRGVGYGYTF
- TRBJ2-2 TRBD2 TRBV28 TGTGCCAGCTGCCTAGCGGGGCCAGTCTTGGAGCTGTTTTTT CASCLAGPVLELFF
once TRBJ2-5 - TRBV7-6 TGTGCCAGCAGCTTAGCCGGGTTAGCGGTGGAGACCCAGTACTTC CASSLAGLAVETQYF
- TRBJ2-3 - TRBV4-1 TGCGCCAGCAGCTCGATCCTAGCGCTGAGCACAGATACGCAGTATTTT CASSSILALSTDTQYF